These T cell receptor beta chains were read from a single sample in a study of control samples from healthy donors and cancer patients. The method was immunoSEQ multiplex PCR; TCRdb's version includes in-frame clones alone and lacks a portion of them. The table includes some 120,000 clones, about 89% detected once. The sequenced sample was blood. The receptors stem from a man aged 45-65 years in good health. CDR3s include the opening cysteine and the closing phenylalanine or tryptophan. A D gene is named only where the DNA matches it firmly. Where a row states a size, it is once, few, many or the class of an expanded clone; other rows omit it.

CDR3: CASSLGRGSNEKLFF
DNA: TGTGCCAGCAGCCTGGGCAGGGGGAGTAATGAAAAACTGTTTTTT
V: TRBV5-8
J: TRBJ1-4
D: TRBD1
size: NA

CDR3: CAINRGQGRGNEQFF
DNA: TGTGCCATCAATCGCGGACAGGGGAGAGGAAATGAGCAGTTCTTC
V: TRBV10-3
J: TRBJ2-1
D: TRBD1
size: once

CDR3: CASRQADEQFF
DNA: TGTGCCAGTAGACAGGCCGATGAGCAGTTCTTC
V: TRBV19
J: TRBJ2-1
D: NA
size: NA

CDR3: CASSPHRGVAYEQYF
DNA: TGTGCCAGCAGCCCTCACAGGGGTGTGGCGTACGAGCAGTACTTC
V: TRBV11-3
J: TRBJ2-7
D: TRBD1
size: NA

CDR3: CASSEYTTATPLHF
DNA: TGTGCCAGCAGTGAATATACGACAGCCACACCCCTCCACTTT
V: TRBV25-1
J: TRBJ1-6
D: NA
size: NA

CDR3: CASSDKITEAFF
DNA: TGTGCCAGCAGTGACAAAATCACTGAAGCTTTCTTT
V: TRBV27
J: TRBJ1-1
D: NA
size: NA

CDR3: CASSLQGAETQYF
DNA: TGCGCCAGCAGCTTGCAGGGAGCGGAGACCCAGTACTTC
V: TRBV5-1
J: TRBJ2-5
D: NA
size: NA

CDR3: CASSLDRKTSYEQYF
DNA: TGCGCCAGCAGCTTGGACAGAAAAACTTCCTACGAGCAGTACTTC
V: TRBV5-1
J: TRBJ2-7
D: NA
size: NA

CDR3: CATSRDRVNYGYTF
DNA: TGTGCCACCAGCAGAGATCGGGTCAACTATGGCTACACCTTC
V: TRBV15
J: TRBJ1-2
D: NA
size: NA

CDR3: CATRDKNTEAFF
DNA: TGTGCCACCAGGGACAAGAACACTGAAGCTTTCTTT
V: TRBV24-1
J: TRBJ1-1
D: NA
size: NA

CDR3: CASSDDRTYEQYF
DNA: TGTGCCAGCAGCGACGACAGGACCTACGAGCAGTACTTC
V: TRBV9
J: TRBJ2-7
D: NA
size: NA

CDR3: CASSYRPTGGGEKLFF
DNA: TGTGCCAGCAGTTACCGCCCGACAGGGGGTGGTGAAAAACTGTTTTTT
V: TRBV6-5
J: TRBJ1-4
D: TRBD1
size: NA

CDR3: CASSLSGSGGAFTEAFF
DNA: TGTGCCAGCAGTTTATCGGGGTCAGGGGGAGCCTTCACTGAAGCTTTCTTT
V: TRBV27
J: TRBJ1-1
D: TRBD1
size: NA

CDR3: CASSLALGTGGAETQYF
DNA: TGTGCCAGCAGCTTAGCCCTGGGGACAGGGGGCGCAGAGACCCAGTACTTC
V: TRBV7-8
J: TRBJ2-5
D: TRBD1
size: NA

CDR3: CASSLSGGGPDTQYF
DNA: TGTGCCAGCAGCTTGAGTGGGGGTGGCCCAGATACGCAGTATTTT
V: TRBV5-6
J: TRBJ2-3
D: NA
size: NA

CDR3: CASSLGAVGDETQYF
DNA: TGTGCCAGCAGCTTGGGGGCCGTAGGGGACGAGACCCAGTACTTC
V: TRBV5-4
J: TRBJ2-5
D: NA
size: NA

CDR3: CASSSGQGNPYGYTF
DNA: TGTGCCAGCAGTTCCGGACAGGGGAATCCCTATGGCTACACCTTC
V: TRBV27
J: TRBJ1-2
D: TRBD1
size: NA

CDR3: CASSLHVTEAFF
DNA: TGTGCCAGCAGTCTCCACGTCACTGAAGCTTTCTTT
V: TRBV12-3/TRBV12-4
J: TRBJ1-1
D: NA
size: NA

CDR3: CASSRLLAGGHEQYF
DNA: TGTGCCAGCAGTCGGCTCTTAGCGGGGGGCCACGAGCAGTACTTC
V: TRBV6-5
J: TRBJ2-7
D: TRBD2
size: NA

CDR3: CASSPGLQETQYF
DNA: TGTGCCAGCAGCCCGGGACTTCAAGAGACCCAGTACTTC
V: TRBV3-1/TRBV3-2
J: TRBJ2-5
D: NA
size: NA